This T cell receptor (beta chain) originates from a study of control samples from healthy donors and cancer patients. Assay: immunoSEQ multiplex PCR; the TCRdb copy retains only in-frame clones and omits some. The sample yields approximately 87,000 clones, 91% seen once. CDR1 and CDR2 (germline): SGDLS, YYNGEE. Trimming at V came to 4 bases and at J to 5 bases, leaving 9 bases not matched to a gene. This CDR3 spans 15 amino acids. Source material: blood. The source is a man aged 50-59 years in good health. The V and J genes are TRBV9 and TRBJ1-2; TRBD1 agrees at 9 bases. CDR3 region: CASSSDRGWWYGYTF. The CDR3 DNA follows: TGTGCCAGCAGCTCAGACAGGGGGTGGTGGTATGGCTACACCTTC.